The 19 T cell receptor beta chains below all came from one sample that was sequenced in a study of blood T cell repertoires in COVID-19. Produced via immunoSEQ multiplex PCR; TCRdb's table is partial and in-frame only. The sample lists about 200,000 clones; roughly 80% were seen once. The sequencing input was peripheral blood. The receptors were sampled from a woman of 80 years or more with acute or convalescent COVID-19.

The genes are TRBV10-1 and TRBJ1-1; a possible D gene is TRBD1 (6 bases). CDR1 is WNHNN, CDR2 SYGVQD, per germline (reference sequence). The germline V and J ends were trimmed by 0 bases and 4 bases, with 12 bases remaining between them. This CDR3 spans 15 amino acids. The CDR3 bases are TGCGCCAGCAGTGAGTCGGGGGCAGGGATCACTGAAGCTTTCTTT. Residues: CASSESGAGITEAFF.

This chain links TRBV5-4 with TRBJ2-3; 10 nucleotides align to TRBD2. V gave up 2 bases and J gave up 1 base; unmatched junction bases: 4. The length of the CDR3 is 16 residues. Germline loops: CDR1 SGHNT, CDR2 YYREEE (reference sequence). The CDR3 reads CASSLRTSGRTDTQYF. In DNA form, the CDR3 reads TGTGCCAGCAGCTTAAGGACTAGCGGACGCACAGATACGCAGTATTTT.

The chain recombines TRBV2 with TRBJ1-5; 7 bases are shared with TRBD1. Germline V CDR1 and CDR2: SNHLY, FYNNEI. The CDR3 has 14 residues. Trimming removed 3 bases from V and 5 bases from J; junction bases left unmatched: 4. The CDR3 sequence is CASSEQGVDQPQHF. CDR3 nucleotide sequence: TGTGCCAGCAGTGAGCAGGGGGTAGATCAGCCCCAGCATTTT. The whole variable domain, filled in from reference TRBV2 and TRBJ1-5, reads EPEVTQTPSHQVTQMGQEVILRCVPISNHLYFYWYRQILGQKVEFLVSFYNNEISEKSEIFDDQFSVERPDGSNFTLKIRSTKLEDSAMYFCASSEQGVDQPQHFGDGTRLSIL.

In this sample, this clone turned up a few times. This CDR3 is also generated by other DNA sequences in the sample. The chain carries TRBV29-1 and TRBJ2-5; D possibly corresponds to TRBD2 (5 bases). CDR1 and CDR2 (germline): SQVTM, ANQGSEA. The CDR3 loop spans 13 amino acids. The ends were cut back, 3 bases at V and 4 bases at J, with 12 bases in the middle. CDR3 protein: CSVDRGLGETQYF. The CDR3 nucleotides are TGCAGCGTTGACCGGGGTTTAGGAGAGACCCAGTACTTC.

CDR3 nucleotide sequence: TGTGCCAGTAGTCCTACCGCCGGGACAGGGGGTGAAGCTTTCTTT. It is translated as CASSPTAGTGGEAFF. The J gene is TRBJ1-1, the V gene TRBV19; 11 nucleotides match TRBD1. Looked up from germline, CDR1 is LNHDA and CDR2 is SQIVND (reference sequence). This CDR3 region has 15 residues. With V trimmed by 5 bases and J by 7 bases, 9 bases remained unmatched.

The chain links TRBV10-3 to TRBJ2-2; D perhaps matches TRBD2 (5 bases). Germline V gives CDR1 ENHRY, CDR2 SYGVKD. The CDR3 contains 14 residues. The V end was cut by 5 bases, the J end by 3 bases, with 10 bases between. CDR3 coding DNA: TGTGCCATCAGTAGTCGGGGTGACACCGGGGAGCTGTTTTTT. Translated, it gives CAISSRGDTGELFF.

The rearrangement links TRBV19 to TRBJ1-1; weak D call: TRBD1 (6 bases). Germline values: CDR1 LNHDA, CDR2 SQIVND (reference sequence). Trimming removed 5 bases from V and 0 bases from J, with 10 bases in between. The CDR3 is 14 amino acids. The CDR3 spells CASSPTGMNTEAFF. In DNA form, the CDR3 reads TGTGCCAGTAGTCCGACAGGAATGAACACTGAAGCTTTCTTT.

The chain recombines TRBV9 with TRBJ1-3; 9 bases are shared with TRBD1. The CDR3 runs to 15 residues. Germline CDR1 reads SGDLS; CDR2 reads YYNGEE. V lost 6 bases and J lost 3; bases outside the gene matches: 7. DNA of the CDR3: TGTGCCAGCACCGCCGGGACAGGGTTTGGAAACACCATATATTTT. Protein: CASTAGTGFGNTIYF.

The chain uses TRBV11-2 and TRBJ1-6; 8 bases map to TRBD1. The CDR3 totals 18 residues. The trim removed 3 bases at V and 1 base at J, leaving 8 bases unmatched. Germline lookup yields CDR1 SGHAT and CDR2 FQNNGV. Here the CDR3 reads CASSFGQGAKSYNSPLHF. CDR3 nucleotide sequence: TGTGCCAGCAGCTTCGGGCAGGGGGCAAAATCCTATAATTCACCCCTCCACTTT.

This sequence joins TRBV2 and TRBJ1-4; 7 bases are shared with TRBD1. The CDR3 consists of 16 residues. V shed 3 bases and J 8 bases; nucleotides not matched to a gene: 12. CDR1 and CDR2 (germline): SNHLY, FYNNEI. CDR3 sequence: CASSERRTGLSEKLFF. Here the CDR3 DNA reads TGTGCCAGCAGTGAGCGACGGACAGGCTTGTCGGAAAAACTGTTTTTT.

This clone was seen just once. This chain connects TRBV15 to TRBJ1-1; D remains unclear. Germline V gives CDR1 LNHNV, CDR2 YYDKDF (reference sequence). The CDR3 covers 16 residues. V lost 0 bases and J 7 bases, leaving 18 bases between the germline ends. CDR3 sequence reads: CATSRDVGRPIGEAFF. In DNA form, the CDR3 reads TGTGCCACCAGCAGAGATGTCGGCAGGCCAATAGGTGAAGCTTTCTTT. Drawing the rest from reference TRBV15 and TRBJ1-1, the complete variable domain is DAMVIQNPRYQVTQFGKPVTLSCSQTLNHNVMYWYQQKSSQAPKLLFHYYDKDFNNEADTPDNFQSRRPNTSFCFLDIRSPGLGDTAMYLCATSRDVGRPIGEAFFGQGTRLTVV.

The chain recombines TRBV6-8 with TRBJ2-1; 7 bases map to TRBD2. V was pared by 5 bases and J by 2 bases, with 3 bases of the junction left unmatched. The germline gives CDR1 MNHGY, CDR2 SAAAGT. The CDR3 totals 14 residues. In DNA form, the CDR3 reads TGTGCCAGCAGTCCGGGGGGACCCTACAATGAGCAGTTCTTC. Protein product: CASSPGGPYNEQFF.

The CDR3 DNA follows: TGTGCCAGCAGTTTTCGTCTAGAGACCCAGTACTTC. Translating gives CASSFRLETQYF. This chain connects TRBV6-6 to TRBJ2-5; D is ambiguous. This CDR3 comprises 12 residues. V was cut by 4 bases and J by 4 bases, with 7 bases left in between. Germline CDR1 and CDR2: MNHNY and SVGAGI (reference sequence).

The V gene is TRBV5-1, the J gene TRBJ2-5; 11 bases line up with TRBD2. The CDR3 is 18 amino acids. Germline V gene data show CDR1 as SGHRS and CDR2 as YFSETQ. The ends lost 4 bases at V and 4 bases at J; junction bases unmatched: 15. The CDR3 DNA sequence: TGCGCCAGCAGCAGAGGACTAGCGGGCATCTATGGGAGAGAGACCCAGTACTTC. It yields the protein CASSRGLAGIYGRETQYF.

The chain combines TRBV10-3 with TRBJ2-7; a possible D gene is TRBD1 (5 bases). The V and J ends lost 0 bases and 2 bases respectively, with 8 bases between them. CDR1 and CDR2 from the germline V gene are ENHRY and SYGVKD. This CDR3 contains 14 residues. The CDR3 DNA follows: TGTGCCATCAGTGAGTCGGACAAAACCTACGAGCAGTACTTC. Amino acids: CAISESDKTYEQYF.

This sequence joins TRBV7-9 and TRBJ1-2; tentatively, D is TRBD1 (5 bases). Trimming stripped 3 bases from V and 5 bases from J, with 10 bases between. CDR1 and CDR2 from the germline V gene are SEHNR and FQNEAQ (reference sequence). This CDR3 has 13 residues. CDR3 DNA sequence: TGTGCCAGCAGCTTTAAAACAGGTTATGGCTACACCTTC. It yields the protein CASSFKTGYGYTF.

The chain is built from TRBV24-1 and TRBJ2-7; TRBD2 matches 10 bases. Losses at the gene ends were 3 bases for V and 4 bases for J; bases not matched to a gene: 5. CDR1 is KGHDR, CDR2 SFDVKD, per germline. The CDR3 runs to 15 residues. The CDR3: CATSDEAGGPYEQYF. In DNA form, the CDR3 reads TGTGCCACCAGTGATGAAGCGGGAGGGCCATACGAGCAGTACTTC.

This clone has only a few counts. CDR3 sequence reads: CARAVSPRGDNSPLHF. CDR3 nucleotide sequence: TGCGCCAGGGCCGTGAGTCCCCGGGGGGATAATTCACCCCTCCACTTT. The chain joins TRBV10-1 to TRBJ1-6, with TRBD1 as a possible D gene (5 bases). Germline V gives CDR1 WNHNN, CDR2 SYGVQD (reference sequence). The CDR3 loop spans 16 amino acids. The V gene lost 9 bases and the J gene lost 5 bases, with 20 bases spanning the gap.

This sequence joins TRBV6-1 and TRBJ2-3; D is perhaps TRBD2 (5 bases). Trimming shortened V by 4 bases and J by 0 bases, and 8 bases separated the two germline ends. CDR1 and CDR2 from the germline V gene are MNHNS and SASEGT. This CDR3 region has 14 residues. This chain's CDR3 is CASSVAQSTDTQYF. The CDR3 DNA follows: TGTGCCAGCAGTGTAGCGCAGAGCACAGATACGCAGTATTTT.